One sample yielded the 21 T cell receptor beta chains listed below, sequenced in a study of T cells after yellow fever vaccination. TCRdb re-called the 5' RACE reads through MiXCR, storing one row per CDR3 protein. The sample shows a few hundred thousand distinct CDR3 sequences, 8% to 9.5% of them seen only once. The input for sequencing was PBMCs, taken roughly 47 days after the first yellow fever vaccination. The receptors were sampled from a man younger than 30 who received the YFV17D yellow fever vaccine.

In this sample, this clonotype turned up a few times. The chain joins TRBV7-2 to TRBJ2-7; tentative D call: TRBD1 (6 bases). Germline CDR1 is SGHTA and CDR2 is FQGNSA. Trimming removed 3 bases at V and 2 bases at J, with 11 bases between. The CDR3 length is 14 residues. The chain's CDR3 is CASSFDRFTYEQYF. The CDR3 region has the DNA TGTGCCAGCAGCTTTGACAGGTTCACCTACGAGCAGTACTTC.

In this sample, this clonotype turned up a few times. The chain couples TRBV20-1 to TRBJ1-2; D gene ambiguous. Trimming shortened V by 3 bases and J by 0 bases, and 8 bases separated the two germline ends. The CDR3 contains 13 residues. Germline CDR1 is DFQATT and CDR2 is SNEGSKA (reference sequence). The CDR3 nucleotides read TGCAGTGCTAGCGACACGACTAACTATGGCTACACCTTC. Translated: CSASDTTNYGYTF.

This clonotype appeared many times. The chain is built from TRBV5-1 and TRBJ1-1; TRBD1 aligns across 8 bases. V was clipped by 2 bases and J by 3 bases; unmatched bases: 9. CDR1 SGHRS and CDR2 YFSETQ come from the germline V gene. The CDR3 consists of 16 residues. The CDR3 protein is CASSFPGTGLYTEAFF. The DNA for the CDR3 is TGCGCCAGCAGCTTCCCCGGGACAGGACTCTACACTGAAGCTTTCTTT.

The chain carries TRBV10-3 and TRBJ2-3, with TRBD1 identical over 11 bases. V was clipped by 2 bases and J by 4 bases; unmatched bases: 5. This CDR3 region has 16 residues. Germline V gene sequence: CDR1 ENHRY, CDR2 SYGVKD. The CDR3 DNA is TGTGCCATCAGTGAGCCCGGGACAGGGGGGGCAGATACGCAGTATTTT. Protein: CAISEPGTGGADTQYF.

The rearrangement links TRBV4-1 to TRBJ2-2, with 14 bases aligning to TRBD2. CDR1 and CDR2 from the germline V gene are MGHRA and YSYEKL. CDR3 size: 18 residues. V lost 2 bases and J lost 0; bases outside the gene matches: 2. CDR3 loop: CASSQRLAGGPNTGELFF. Here the CDR3 DNA reads TGCGCCAGCAGCCAAAGACTAGCGGGGGGGCCGAACACCGGGGAGCTGTTTTTT.

This chain connects TRBV12-3 or TRBV12-4 to TRBJ2-2; 11 positions agree with TRBD2. J gave up 2 bases and V 10 bases, and 3 bases lay outside the gene matches. The CDR3 runs to 14 residues. This chain's CDR3 is CATTSGGNTGELFF. In nucleotides, the CDR3 is TGTGCCACCACTAGCGGGGGTAACACCGGGGAGCTGTTTTTT.

This clonotype was counted a few times. The rearrangement joins TRBV21-1 to TRBJ2-5; TRBD2, the D gene given by the table, was not confirmed from the DNA. TRBV21-1 is a documented pseudogene. This CDR3 has 14 amino acids. CDR3 sequence (DNA): TGTGCCGGCCGACTAGCGGGGGATCAAGAGACCCAGTACTTC. Its translation is CAGRLAGDQETQYF.

The chain joins TRBV6-5 to TRBJ2-7; D is perhaps TRBD1 (5 bases). The CDR3 totals 15 residues. V was cut by 0 bases and J by 3 bases, with 12 bases left in between. The germline V gene has CDR1 MNHEY and CDR2 SVGAGI. CDR3 DNA: TGTGCCAGCAGTTACTCGGGGCGACAAGTCTACGAGCAGTACTTC. Translated, it gives CASSYSGRQVYEQYF.

This clonotype turned up a few times. The chain carries TRBV20-1 and TRBJ1-2; D ambiguous. V was shortened by 3 bases and J by 6 bases, with 8 bases between the two germline ends. The germline CDR1 and CDR2 sequences are DFQATT and SNEGSKA (reference sequence). This CDR3 is 11 amino acids long. The CDR3 DNA reads as TGCAGTGCTAGTGGGGTAAATGGCTACACCTTC. This gives the protein CSASGVNGYTF.

This sequence joins TRBV2 and TRBJ1-5; D remains unclear. The CDR3 runs 13 residues. V lost 1 base and J 5 bases, leaving 6 bases between the germline ends. Germline-derived CDR1 and CDR2 are SNHLY and FYNNEI. The CDR3 reads CASSEEWDQPQHF. The CDR3 DNA reads as TGTGCCAGCAGTGAAGAGTGGGATCAGCCCCAGCATTTT. The full variable domain, in which reference TRBV2 and TRBJ1-5 provide the parts outside the CDR3, is EPEVTQTPSHQVTQMGQEVILRCVPISNHLYFYWYRQILGQKVEFLVSFYNNEISEKSEIFDDQFSVERPDGSNFTLKIRSTKLEDSAMYFCASSEEWDQPQHFGDGTRLSIL.

This clonotype has a handful of counts. The chain joins TRBV4-3 to TRBJ2-1, with 8 bases fitting TRBD1. Germline trimming cut 3 bases from V and 2 bases from J; bases unmatched to any gene: 6. Germline lookup yields CDR1 LGHNA and CDR2 YSLEER. The CDR3 length is 16 residues. CDR3 sequence: CASSQDGQGAYNEQFF. The CDR3 coding sequence is TGCGCCAGCAGCCAGGATGGACAGGGAGCCTACAATGAGCAGTTCTTC.

The genes are TRBV2 and TRBJ2-3; D is uncertain. The CDR3 extends over 12 amino acids. Germline V gene sequence: CDR1 SNHLY, CDR2 FYNNEI. V lost 7 bases, J lost 4 bases, and 9 bases lay in between. In nucleotides, the CDR3 is TGTGCCAGCACCCCCGAGTCAGATACGCAGTATTTT. Translation gives CASTPESDTQYF.

The chain uses TRBV5-8 and TRBJ1-4; 8 nucleotides align to TRBD1. Germline CDR1 and CDR2: SGHTS and YDEGEE. V shed 2 bases, J shed 5 bases, and the junction held 2 bases outside the gene matches. The CDR3 totals 14 residues. The CDR3 here is CASSFRDRNEKLFF. DNA of the CDR3: TGTGCCAGCAGCTTCCGGGACAGGAATGAAAAACTGTTTTTT.

This clonotype was counted between two and nine times. This chain uses TRBV7-2 with TRBJ1-2; tentative D call: TRBD1 (6 bases). CDR1 and CDR2 (germline): SGHTA, FQGNSA. Trimming shortened V by 1 base and J by 4 bases, and 16 bases separated the two germline ends. The CDR3 is 16 residues long. CDR3 DNA: TGTGCCAGCAGCTTAGTGAGGGGACGGGACACCTATGGCTACACCTTC. Its translation is CASSLVRGRDTYGYTF.

This clonotype showed up just a few times. This rearrangement joins TRBV18 to TRBJ1-5; 7 nucleotides align to TRBD1. The V gene's germline CDR1 is KGHSH and CDR2 LQKENI. J lost 10 bases, V lost 5 bases, and 14 bases had no gene match. The CDR3 is 15 amino acids. CDR3 coding DNA: TGTGCCAGCTCAACTGGACAGGCCAAGGTGGAACCCCAGCATTTT. The encoded protein is CASSTGQAKVEPQHF.

This chain links TRBV5-1 with TRBJ2-5; possible D gene TRBD2, 6 bases. Germline assignment: CDR1 SGHRS and CDR2 YFSETQ. The V gene lost 1 base and the J gene lost 4 bases, with 14 bases spanning the gap. The CDR3 totals 15 residues. The CDR3 is CASSLSAGGGETQYF. For the CDR3, the DNA is TGCGCCAGCAGCTTGTCGGCTGGGGGAGGAGAGACCCAGTACTTC.

This clonotype was seen ten or more times. The rearrangement joins TRBV5-1 to TRBJ2-1; 10 bases are shared with TRBD2. J gave up 4 bases and V 0 bases, and 4 bases lay outside the gene matches. CDR1 is SGHRS and CDR2 is YFSETQ in the germline V gene. The CDR3 consists of 16 residues. CDR3 DNA sequence: TGCGCCAGCAGCTTGGATAGCGGGGGGCTTTACAATGAGCAGTTCTTC. Its protein product is CASSLDSGGLYNEQFF.

A few counts support this clonotype. The chain uses TRBV5-4 and TRBJ2-1, with D possibly TRBD1 on 7 matching bases. The germline V and J ends were trimmed by 4 bases and 0 bases, with 17 bases remaining between them. Germline V gene data show CDR1 as SGHNT and CDR2 as YYREEE (reference sequence). The CDR3 length is 17 residues. The CDR3 loop is CASSRGTAKSSYNEQFF. The CDR3 DNA reads TGTGCCAGCAGCCGGGGGACAGCCAAGAGCTCCTACAATGAGCAGTTCTTC.

This clonotype was counted at least ten times. The rearrangement joins TRBV12-3 or TRBV12-4 to TRBJ2-5, with 9 bases aligning to TRBD1. Trimming at V came to 6 bases and at J to 5 bases, leaving 4 bases not matched to a gene. The CDR3 has 13 amino acids. CDR3 coding DNA: TGTGCCAGCAGCTCAGGGACAGGGGAGACCCAGTACTTC. Translated, it gives CASSSGTGETQYF.

The J gene is TRBJ2-7, the V gene TRBV6-6; TRBD1 matches at 8 bases. V shed 3 bases, J shed 5 bases, and the junction held 3 bases outside the gene matches. This CDR3 is 13 amino acids long. In germline, CDR1 is MNHNY, CDR2 SVGAGI (reference sequence). The CDR3 coding sequence is TGTGCCAGCAGTTATGCAGGGGGCGACGAGCAGTACTTC. Its translation: CASSYAGGDEQYF.

This clonotype was counted only a few times. The chain carries TRBV4-2 and TRBJ2-7; 15 nucleotides match TRBD2. The CDR3 is 18 amino acids. Germline trimming cut 2 bases from V and 2 bases from J; bases unmatched to any gene: 7. CDR1 LGHNA and CDR2 YNFKEQ come from the germline V gene. This CDR3 reads CASSQPGLAGGLPYEQYF. Here the CDR3 DNA reads TGTGCCAGCAGCCAACCGGGACTAGCGGGGGGATTACCCTACGAGCAGTACTTC.